The clone carrying this T cell receptor (beta chain) has more than one count but fewer than ten. What it binds is unknown. TCRdb called the PCR reads again in MiXCR, with one record for every CDR3 protein. The sample consists of more than 95,000 distinct CDR3 sequences, about 24% of them appearing once. This CDR3 contains 15 residues. Trimming took 6 bases from V and 4 from J; bases not matched to a gene: 12. Germline CDR1 is DFQATT and CDR2 is SNEGSKA (reference sequence). This entry comes from a study of molecular identifiers for immune sequencing clone quantification. Study overall: Replicates partitioned RNA from about 20,000 or 100,000 naive CD8 cells into five parts, sequencing four. Study-wide findings and caveats: Amid one million naive cells, spiked Jurkat TCR RNA from one cell was reportedly still detectable.

Naive CD8 T cells, phenotype CD8+CD4-CCR7+CD45RA+, were sorted. This chain links TRBV20-1 with TRBJ1-2, with 9 bases aligning to TRBD1. The sequence was collected from a human donor in good health. Some libraries in this study had Jurkat cell RNA spiked in. The sample was naive CD8+ T cells from blood, with Jurkat cell RNA spiked in. Regarding subset: FACS-sorted CD8+CD4-CCR7+CD45RA+ naive T cells. CDR3 in DNA: TGCAGTGCCCCAACCTTCGGGACAGGGACCTATGGCTACACCTTC. It encodes CSAPTFGTGTYGYTF.